These 22 T cell receptor beta chains were all obtained from the same sample, sequenced in a study of human T cells and chemical hapten exposure. TCRdb reanalysed the RACE reads using MiXCR and keeps one entry per CDR3 protein. The sample holds under 450,000 distinct CDR3 sequences, roughly 6% seen once. Time point described: patch test 2, 6 weeks after DPC sensitization. The treatment was: therapeutic diphenylcyclopropenone sensitization with weekly scalp DPC. The starting material was whole blood, obtained in connection with sensitization to the hapten diphenylcyclopropenone (DPC). All receptors come from a woman aged 18 to 35 with alopecia areata. Some clones in this sample may be carry-over from other donors' samples.

In its sample, this clonotype was seen a few times. The chain employs TRBV24-1 and TRBJ2-3; 10 bases agree with TRBD2. The CDR3 length is 17 residues. Germline loops: CDR1 KGHDR, CDR2 SFDVKD. J gave up 4 bases and V 2 bases, and 8 bases lay outside the gene matches. CDR3 sequence (DNA): TGTGCCACCAGTGATTGGAGCAGAGCGGGGGGGGCAGATACGCAGTATTTT. It codes for CATSDWSRAGGADTQYF.

The chain joins TRBV4-3 to TRBJ2-2, with 12 bases matching TRBD1. Germline assignment: CDR1 LGHNA and CDR2 YSLEER. The CDR3 is 17 amino acids. The trim removed 0 bases at V and 7 bases at J, leaving 6 bases unmatched. Written as DNA, the CDR3 is TGCGCCAGCAGCCAAGATGTGGGACAGGGGGCTATCGGGGAGCTGTTTTTT. Residues: CASSQDVGQGAIGELFF.

This clonotype was detected ten times or more. V usage is TRBV20-1 and J usage is TRBJ2-1, with TRBD1 matching over 7 bases. Trimming at V came to 6 bases and at J to 10 bases, leaving 18 bases not matched to a gene. Germline CDR1 and CDR2: DFQATT and SNEGSKA (reference sequence). The CDR3 extends over 15 amino acids. The CDR3 protein is CSAHNYRGWGLEQFF. The CDR3 DNA sequence: TGCAGTGCCCACAACTACAGGGGCTGGGGGTTGGAGCAGTTCTTC.

This sequence joins TRBV7-9 and TRBJ2-3, with unresolved D. CDR3 length: 12 residues. The V end was cut by 6 bases, the J end by 6 bases, with 10 bases between. Germline CDR1 SEHNR, CDR2 FQNEAQ (reference sequence). Here the CDR3 reads CASRSYVDTQYF. CDR3 sequence (DNA): TGTGCCAGCAGGTCATATGTCGATACGCAGTATTTT.

This clonotype was counted ten times or more. V and J are TRBV28 and TRBJ1-6, with TRBD1 matching 8 bases. Germline V gene data show CDR1 as MDHEN and CDR2 as SYDVKM. The CDR3 sequence is 15 residues long. The junction had 7 bases not matched to a gene; V was cut back by 3 bases and J by 9 bases. The CDR3 loop reads CASSFFAQGASPLHF. CDR3 nucleotides: TGTGCCAGCAGTTTTTTCGCGCAGGGGGCTTCACCCCTCCACTTT.

The gene calls are TRBV20-1 and TRBJ2-6; D is perhaps TRBD2 (6 bases). V lost 0 bases and J 0 bases, leaving 18 bases between the germline ends. The CDR3 consists of 19 residues. Germline-derived CDR1 and CDR2 are DFQATT and SNEGSKA (reference sequence). The CDR3 DNA reads as TGCAGTGCTAGAGATTTTTCGGCAGGCGGGATCTCTGGGGCCAACGTCCTGACTTTC. Its translation: CSARDFSAGGISGANVLTF.

This clonotype was seen many times. The CDR3 DNA reads as TGTGCCAGCAGTTACTCTACACCCCTAGGGGGAAACACTGAAGCTTTCTTT. Its translation: CASSYSTPLGGNTEAFF. The chain employs TRBV6-2 or TRBV6-3 and TRBJ1-1; D may be TRBD1 (6 bases). Germline V gives CDR1 MNHEY, CDR2 SVGEGT. The length of the CDR3 is 17 residues. The germline V and J ends were trimmed by 0 bases and 2 bases, with 16 bases remaining between them.

This clonotype occurred a few times. This chain connects TRBV6-5 to TRBJ2-3; either TRBD1 or TRBD2 may fit D (5 bases each). Germline V gene data show CDR1 as MNHEY and CDR2 as SVGAGI. V lost 8 bases and J 7 bases, leaving 19 bases between the germline ends. The CDR3 consists of 14 residues. The CDR3 loop is CASGRTGDPHTQYF. DNA for the CDR3: TGTGCCAGCGGTCGGACTGGGGACCCCCATACGCAGTATTTT.

The chain joins TRBV28 to TRBJ1-6; D perhaps matches TRBD1 (6 bases). The ends were cut back, 3 bases at V and 10 bases at J, with 19 bases in the middle. CDR3 length: 16 residues. Per the germline V gene, CDR1 is MDHEN and CDR2 is SYDVKM. CDR3 nucleotides: TGTGCCAGCAGTTTTGCGATGTTCAGGGGTTCCTCACCCCTCCACTTT. It codes for CASSFAMFRGSSPLHF. Based on the CDR3 plus reference TRBV28 and TRBJ1-6, the full variable domain is DVKVTQSSRYLVKRTGEKVFLECVQDMDHENMFWYRQDPGLGLRLIYFSYDVKMKEKGDIPEGYSVSREKKERFSLILESASTNQTSMYLCASSFAMFRGSSPLHFGNGTRLTVT.

This clonotype was detected ten times or more. The chain employs TRBV6-5 and TRBJ2-3; D not certain. The CDR3 runs to 13 residues. Trimming took 5 bases from V and 2 from J, leaving 8 bases between them. The germline V gene has CDR1 MNHEY and CDR2 SVGAGI. CDR3 coding DNA: TGTGCCAGCAGTCGGACGGACACAGATACGCAGTATTTT. It translates to CASSRTDTDTQYF.

This chain uses TRBV6-5 with TRBJ1-4; 11 bases map to TRBD1. The CDR3 runs to 15 residues. V lost 5 bases, J lost 8 bases, and 7 bases stayed unmatched. CDR1 is MNHEY and CDR2 is SVGAGI in the germline V gene. DNA for the CDR3: TGTGCCAGCAGTCGAACCGGGACAGGGGGGGAAAAACTGTTTTTT. Translating it yields CASSRTGTGGEKLFF.

This chain connects TRBV6-2 or TRBV6-3 to TRBJ2-2; 9 bases line up with TRBD1. Germline CDR1 and CDR2: MNHEY and SVGEGT. The V gene end was trimmed by 6 bases and the J gene end by 5 bases; junction bases not matched to a gene: 10. The CDR3 is made up of 16 amino acids. The CDR3 sequence is CASRISGTGPTGELFF. The CDR3 region has the DNA TGTGCCAGCAGGATCTCCGGGACAGGGCCAACCGGGGAGCTGTTTTTT.

The table lists this clonotype with a few counts. The chain has TRBV6-2 or TRBV6-3 and TRBJ1-1; 7 bases are a match to TRBD1. The V gene's germline CDR1 is MNHEY and CDR2 SVGEGT. This CDR3 has 14 amino acids. J was trimmed by 3 bases and V by 2 bases; bases with no gene match: 3. As DNA, the CDR3 is TGTGCCAGCAGTTACACCACAGGGGACACTGAAGCTTTCTTT. It encodes CASSYTTGDTEAFF.

CDR3 in DNA: TGTGCCAGCAGCCAATGGACACCTACATTTGGACAACGGGGCTACACCTTC. Translating gives CASSQWTPTFGQRGYTF. V gene TRBV14 combines with J gene TRBJ1-2; perhaps TRBD1 as D (5 bases). V lost 2 bases to trimming and J lost 8 bases, with 24 bases between them. Germline CDR1 is SGHDN and CDR2 is FVKESK. This CDR3 spans 17 amino acids.

This clonotype was counted only a few times. The genes are TRBV29-1 and TRBJ2-2; no definite D call. The CDR3 runs to 15 residues. Between the trimmed V and J ends, which lost 0 bases and 5 bases, there was a span of 13 bases. Germline V lookup: CDR1 SQVTM, CDR2 ANQGSEA. CDR3 region: CSVEEKRPATGELFF. The CDR3 nucleotides read TGCAGCGTTGAAGAAAAGCGTCCCGCTACCGGGGAGCTGTTTTTT.

This clonotype was picked up many times. The chain uses TRBV7-2 and TRBJ1-6, with TRBD1 matching 9 bases. CDR1 and CDR2 from the germline V gene are SGHTA and FQGNSA. Germline trimming cut 4 bases from V and 7 bases from J; bases unmatched to any gene: 5. The CDR3 loop spans 15 amino acids. The CDR3 nucleotides read TGTGCCAGCAGCTCTCAGACAGGGGGAAATTCACCCCTCCACTTT. It is translated as CASSSQTGGNSPLHF.

This clonotype was recorded a few times. V and J are TRBV6-2 or TRBV6-3 and TRBJ1-6; D ambiguous. This CDR3 spans 11 amino acids. With 6 bases removed from V and 12 bases from J, the gap between germline ends came to 9 bases. The germline gives CDR1 MNHEY, CDR2 SVGEGT. The CDR3 here is CASRNTRPLHF. CDR3 bases: TGTGCCAGCAGAAATACCAGACCCCTCCACTTT.

The V call is TRBV7-9, the J call TRBJ2-7, with D maybe TRBD2 (6 bases). This CDR3 comprises 13 residues. V was clipped by 5 bases and J by 11 bases, with 19 bases between them. Germline V lookup: CDR1 SEHNR, CDR2 FQNEAQ (reference sequence). The CDR3 loop is CASSPPMEGKEYF. DNA for the CDR3: TGTGCCAGCAGCCCTCCGATGGAGGGCAAGGAGTACTTC.

This clonotype has a handful of counts. This sequence joins TRBV6-2 or TRBV6-3 and TRBJ2-1, with 10 bases fitting TRBD2. J gave up 4 bases and V 1 base, and 10 bases lay outside the gene matches. There are 18 residues in the CDR3. The germline gives CDR1 MNHEY, CDR2 SVGEGT. This CDR3 is CASSYFSSGGLIYNEQFF. The CDR3, as DNA: TGTGCCAGCAGTTACTTTTCTAGCGGGGGTCTAATTTACAATGAGCAGTTCTTC.

The CDR3 coding sequence is TGTGCCAGCAGTGAGGGCGGGGCCTTTGAGGATACGCAGTATTTT. Translating gives CASSEGGAFEDTQYF. The chain recombines TRBV2 with TRBJ2-3; D is perhaps TRBD2 (6 bases). Trimming cost V 3 bases and J 6 bases, with 16 bases left between them. Germline values: CDR1 SNHLY, CDR2 FYNNEI. The CDR3 has 15 residues.

The chain links TRBV7-2 to TRBJ1-2; the D gene is possibly TRBD1 (5 bases). With 4 bases removed from V and 4 bases from J, the gap between germline ends came to 22 bases. The CDR3 extends over 17 amino acids. Per the germline V gene, CDR1 is SGHTA and CDR2 is FQGNSA. CDR3 loop: CASSSQLQAGTRYGYTF. In nucleotides, the CDR3 is TGTGCCAGCAGCTCCCAGCTTCAGGCAGGGACTCGCTATGGCTACACCTTC.

The gene calls are TRBV20-1 and TRBJ1-1; no reliable D call. Looked up from germline, CDR1 is DFQATT and CDR2 is SNEGSKA (reference sequence). This CDR3 is built from 11 residues. V was pared by 0 bases and J by 7 bases, with 6 bases between. The CDR3 coding sequence is TGCAGTGCTAGAGATCGAAGTGAAGCTTTCTTT. Its translation: CSARDRSEAFF.